A single sample gave rise to the 14 T cell receptor beta chains below, sequenced in a study of identical twins. MiXCR was run by TCRdb on the 5' RACE reads, yielding one entry per CDR3 protein. The table has approximately 600,000 distinct CDR3 sequences, roughly 7.2% seen once; the top ten hold roughly 1.6%. These data also featured in a second study, about yellow fever vaccine responses in identical twins.

The material sequenced was PBMCs. These receptor sequences come from a woman aged 18-29 years in good health.

This clonotype has more than one count but fewer than ten. V usage is TRBV29-1 and J usage is TRBJ1-2, with 7 bases fitting TRBD1. Germline trimming cut 8 bases from V and 0 bases from J; bases unmatched to any gene: 12. Germline CDR1 SQVTM, CDR2 ANQGSEA. The CDR3 sequence is 15 residues long. CDR3: CSSVGAGTANYGYTF. CDR3 in DNA: TGCAGCAGCGTTGGTGCCGGGACAGCTAACTATGGCTACACCTTC.

This rearrangement joins TRBV7-2 to TRBJ2-2; weak D call: TRBD1 (6 bases). The CDR3 spans 14 residues. Germline loops: CDR1 SGHTA, CDR2 FQGNSA. V lost 1 base and J lost 6, with 9 bases in between. The DNA for the CDR3 is TGTGCCAGCAGCTTAGGACAGGTCCCCGGGGAGCTGTTTTTT. As protein: CASSLGQVPGELFF.

Ten or more counts support this clonotype. The V call is TRBV5-1, the J call TRBJ1-6; D ambiguous. The ends were cut back, 0 bases at V and 0 bases at J, with 13 bases in the middle. This CDR3 spans 18 amino acids. Germline CDR1 SGHRS, CDR2 YFSETQ. Here the CDR3 DNA reads TGCGCCAGCAGCTTGGAGGCAGGCTCCAGCTCCTATAATTCACCCCTCCACTTT. Its translation is CASSLEAGSSSYNSPLHF.

This clonotype was picked up many times. The CDR3 spells CASSQPTVGTHQETQYF. The CDR3 DNA is TGTGCCAGCAGCCAGCCTACGGTCGGAACCCACCAAGAGACCCAGTACTTC. The chain couples TRBV3-1 to TRBJ2-5; unclear D gene. V was shortened by 3 bases and J by 0 bases, with 17 bases between the two germline ends. The CDR3 length is 17 residues. CDR1 LGHDT and CDR2 YNNKEL come from the germline V gene (reference sequence).

This clonotype was counted a few times. The rearrangement links TRBV20-1 to TRBJ1-5; the D is unclear. This CDR3 spans 15 amino acids. Deletions cut 6 bases from V and 0 bases from J, with 15 bases between. Germline V gene lookup returns CDR1 DFQATT and CDR2 SNEGSKA (reference sequence). In DNA form, the CDR3 reads TGCAGTGCCGCAGCGTTAGTTAATAGCAATCAGCCCCAGCATTTT. Encoded protein: CSAAALVNSNQPQHF.

This clonotype was picked up a small number of times. The chain joins TRBV4-2 to TRBJ2-2, with 11 bases matching TRBD2. This CDR3 contains 17 residues. J gave up 1 base and V 2 bases, and 3 bases lay outside the gene matches. Germline values: CDR1 LGHNA, CDR2 YNFKEQ. The CDR3, as DNA: TGTGCCAGCAGCCAAAAACTAGCGGGGGAGAACACCGGGGAGCTGTTTTTT. This translates into CASSQKLAGENTGELFF.

The chain joins TRBV6-5 to TRBJ1-5; no firm D call. The ends were cut back, 0 bases at V and 4 bases at J, with 4 bases in the middle. The CDR3 runs to 13 residues. In germline, CDR1 is MNHEY, CDR2 SVGAGI. CDR3 coding DNA: TGTGCCAGCAGTTACTCACAAAATCAGCCCCAGCATTTT. It codes for CASSYSQNQPQHF.

This clonotype was seen many times. The genes are TRBV10-3 and TRBJ2-7; D might be TRBD1 (6 bases). Trimming stripped 5 bases from V and 2 bases from J, with 13 bases between. This CDR3 spans 14 amino acids. Germline V CDR1 and CDR2: ENHRY, SYGVKD. CDR3 nucleotide sequence: TGTGCCATCAGTCCCGGGACATTAACCTACGAGCAGTACTTC. It yields the protein CAISPGTLTYEQYF.

Only a few counts were recorded for this clonotype. V usage is TRBV7-7 and J usage is TRBJ2-7, with D possibly being TRBD1 (7 bases). Germline assignment: CDR1 SSHAT and CDR2 FNYEAQ (reference sequence). V dropped 1 base and J dropped 7 bases, with 11 bases sitting between them. The CDR3 is 13 residues long. The CDR3 DNA reads as TGTGCCAGCAGCTTAGGGAGGGGGCAGGAGCAGTACTTC. This gives the protein CASSLGRGQEQYF.

The rearrangement joins TRBV15 to TRBJ1-2; TRBD1 might be the D (6 bases). V lost 7 bases, J lost 8 bases, and 20 bases lay in between. CDR3 length equals 14 residues. From germline, CDR1 is LNHNV and CDR2 YYDKDF (reference sequence). The CDR3: CATTTGTLMGGYTF. DNA of the CDR3: TGTGCCACCACTACAGGGACTTTGATGGGCGGCTACACCTTC.

This clonotype showed up many times. This chain joins TRBV15 and TRBJ1-6; D ambiguous. Trimming removed 1 base at V and 4 bases at J, with 2 bases between. Germline CDR1 is LNHNV and CDR2 is YYDKDF (reference sequence). The CDR3 consists of 13 residues. CDR3 sequence reads: CATSRGYNSPLHF. The CDR3 nucleotides are TGTGCCACCAGCAGAGGGTATAATTCACCCCTCCACTTT.

This clonotype came up many times. The chain recombines TRBV20-1 with TRBJ2-1, with TRBD2 as a possible D gene (6 bases). Germline loops: CDR1 DFQATT, CDR2 SNEGSKA (reference sequence). Trimming pared 6 bases from V and 2 bases from J, leaving 14 bases between. The CDR3 totals 14 residues. CDR3 DNA sequence: TGCAGTGCGCAACCGGGACTGGCCTACAATGAGCAGTTCTTC. Translated: CSAQPGLAYNEQFF.

This clonotype showed up many times. V and J are TRBV15 and TRBJ2-2, with D hard to call. The CDR3 totals 16 residues. Germline values: CDR1 LNHNV, CDR2 YYDKDF (reference sequence). Deletions cut 2 bases from V and 2 bases from J, with 12 bases between. CDR3 nucleotide sequence: TGTGCCACCAGCAGACCCGCAGGAGTAAACACCGGGGAGCTGTTTTTT. It codes for CATSRPAGVNTGELFF.

This clonotype was counted a few times. The chain recombines TRBV20-1 with TRBJ2-2; tentatively, D is TRBD2 (5 bases). V gave up 6 bases and J gave up 5 bases, with 16 bases separating them. The CDR3 spans 14 residues. Germline CDR1 and CDR2: DFQATT and SNEGSKA (reference sequence). This CDR3 reads CSAAKGAATGELFF. The CDR3 nucleotides are TGCAGTGCCGCGAAGGGAGCTGCTACCGGGGAGCTGTTTTTT.